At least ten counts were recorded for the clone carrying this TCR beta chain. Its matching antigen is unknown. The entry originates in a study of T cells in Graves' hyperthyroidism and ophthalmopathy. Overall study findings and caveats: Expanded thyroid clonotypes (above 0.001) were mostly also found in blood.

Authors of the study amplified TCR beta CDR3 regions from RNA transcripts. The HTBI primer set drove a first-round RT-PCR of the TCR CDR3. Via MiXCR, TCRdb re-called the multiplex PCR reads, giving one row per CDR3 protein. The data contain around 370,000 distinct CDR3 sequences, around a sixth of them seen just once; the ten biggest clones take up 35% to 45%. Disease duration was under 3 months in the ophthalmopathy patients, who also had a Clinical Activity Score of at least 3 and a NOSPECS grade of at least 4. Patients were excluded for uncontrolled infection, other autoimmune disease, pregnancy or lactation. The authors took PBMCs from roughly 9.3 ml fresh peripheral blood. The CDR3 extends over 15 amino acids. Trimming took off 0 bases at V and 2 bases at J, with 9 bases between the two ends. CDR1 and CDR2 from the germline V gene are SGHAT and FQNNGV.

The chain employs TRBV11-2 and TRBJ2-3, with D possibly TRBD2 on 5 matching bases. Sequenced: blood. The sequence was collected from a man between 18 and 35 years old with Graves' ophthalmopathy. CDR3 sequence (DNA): TGTGCCAGCAGCTTAGAGGGGAGAAACACAGATACGCAGTATTTT. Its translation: CASSLEGRNTDTQYF. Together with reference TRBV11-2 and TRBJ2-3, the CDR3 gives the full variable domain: EAGVAQSPRYKIIEKRQSVAFWCNPISGHATLYWYQQILGQGPKLLIQFQNNGVVDDSQLPKDRFSAERLKGVDSTLKIQPAKLEDSAVYLCASSLEGRNTDTQYFGPGTRLTVL.